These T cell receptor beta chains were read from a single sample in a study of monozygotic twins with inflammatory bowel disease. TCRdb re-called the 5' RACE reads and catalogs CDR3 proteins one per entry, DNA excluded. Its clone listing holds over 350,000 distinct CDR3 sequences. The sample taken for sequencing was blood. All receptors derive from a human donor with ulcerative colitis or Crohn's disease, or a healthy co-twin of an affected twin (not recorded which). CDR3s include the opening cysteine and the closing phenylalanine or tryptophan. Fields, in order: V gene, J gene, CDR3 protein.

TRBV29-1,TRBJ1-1,CSLSLGVNTEAFF
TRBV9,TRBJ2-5,CASSVYLGGTGQIQETQYF
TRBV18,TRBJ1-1,CASSPASRNTEAFF
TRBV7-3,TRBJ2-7,CASSLQGTRSYEQYF
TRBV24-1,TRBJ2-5,CATSEAGTGGETQYF
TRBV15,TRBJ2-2,CATSTRDKLTGELFF
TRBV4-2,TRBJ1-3,CASSQEPGTGNTIYF
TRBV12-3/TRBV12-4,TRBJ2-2,CASSRGDTGELFF
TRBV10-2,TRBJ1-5,CASRKGQGSQPQHF
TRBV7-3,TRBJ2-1,CASSFSRGANNEQFF
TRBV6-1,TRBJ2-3,CASSEGTFGGMDTQYF
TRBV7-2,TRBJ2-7,CASSLATGFGSYEQYF
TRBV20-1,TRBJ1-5,CSAREETGYTISGNQPQHF
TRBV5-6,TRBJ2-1,CASSEGLAGSYNEQFF
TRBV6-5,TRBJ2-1,CASSYLTGVGTNEQFF
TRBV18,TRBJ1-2,CASSPPGTSTNYGYTF
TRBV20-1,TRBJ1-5,CSAPLVFSNQPQHF
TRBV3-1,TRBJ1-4,CVSSQDPVRPSINQKLFF
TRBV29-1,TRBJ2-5,CSVEDTPGPTQETQYF
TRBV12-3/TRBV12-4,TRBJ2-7,CASSLEVTGDWYEQYF
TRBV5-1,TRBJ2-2,CASSFQGRNTGELFF
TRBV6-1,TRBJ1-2,CASSEAPDRYGYTF
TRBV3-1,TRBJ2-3,CASSQDFLAGGDTQYF